One and the same sample provided the 25 T cell receptor beta chains below, sequenced in a study of cytomegalovirus exposure and HLA in healthy donors. It was with 60 Vbeta and 13 Jbeta primers that the PCR ran. Using immunoSEQ multiplex PCR, the repertoire was profiled, and TCRdb retains in-frame clones only, with some absent. The table includes 90,000 to 100,000 clones, approximately 68% detected once. The specimen sequenced was PBMCs. These receptor sequences come from a boy between 10 and 17 years old in good health and CMV-seropositive.

The rearrangement joins TRBV9 to TRBJ1-2; D may be TRBD1 (6 bases). The germline V gene encodes CDR1 SGDLS and CDR2 YYNGEE. V lost 3 bases and J lost 8, with 20 bases in between. The CDR3 extends over 15 amino acids. DNA for the CDR3: TGTGCCAGCAGCGGACTACAGGGTTCGATCTCCGGCTACACCTTC. Amino acids: CASSGLQGSISGYTF.

Here the CDR3 reads CASRFTGTDTQYF. The CDR3 DNA reads TGTGCCAGCAGGTTTACAGGCACAGATACGCAGTATTTT. The chain uses TRBV13 and TRBJ2-3; D ambiguous. The germline V gene has CDR1 PRHDT and CDR2 FYEKMQ (reference sequence). Deletions cut 6 bases from V and 1 base from J, with 8 bases between. The CDR3 runs 13 residues.

V and J are TRBV7-2 and TRBJ1-5, with TRBD1 matching 7 bases. The CDR3 runs to 17 residues. The junction had 9 bases not matched to a gene; V was cut back by 2 bases and J by 2 bases. CDR1 and CDR2 (germline): SGHTA, FQGNSA. DNA for the CDR3: TGTGCCAGCAGCTTAACGCGGACAGGCGAGGGCAATCAGCCCCAGCATTTT. The encoded protein is CASSLTRTGEGNQPQHF.

CDR3 sequence reads: CASSPRQGVDEQYF. DNA of the CDR3: TGCGCCAGCAGCCCGAGACAGGGCGTTGACGAGCAGTACTTC. The V gene is TRBV5-1, the J gene TRBJ2-7; TRBD1 matches at 7 bases. Germline trimming cut 4 bases from V and 5 bases from J; bases unmatched to any gene: 9. Germline V gene data show CDR1 as SGHRS and CDR2 as YFSETQ. The CDR3 sequence is 14 residues long.

There are a few counts of this clone. This chain joins TRBV15 and TRBJ1-2, with unresolved D. Trimming pared 3 bases from V and 7 bases from J, leaving 9 bases between. Germline V CDR1 and CDR2: LNHNV, YYDKDF (reference sequence). This CDR3 spans 12 amino acids. CDR3 protein: CATSSNRSGYTF. The CDR3 coding sequence is TGTGCCACCAGCAGTAACCGTAGTGGCTACACCTTC.

The rearrangement joins TRBV28 to TRBJ1-2; no definite D call. V lost 3 bases and J 0 bases, leaving 11 bases between the germline ends. The CDR3 runs 15 residues. Germline lookup yields CDR1 MDHEN and CDR2 SYDVKM. In nucleotides, the CDR3 is TGTGCCAGCAGTTTCCCCGGGTCCTCTAACTATGGCTACACCTTC. It encodes CASSFPGSSNYGYTF.

This clone has a handful of counts. The V gene is TRBV29-1, the J gene TRBJ1-1; tentative D call: TRBD1 (6 bases). V was clipped by 4 bases and J by 8 bases, with 11 bases between them. Germline V CDR1 and CDR2: SQVTM, ANQGSEA. The CDR3 is made up of 11 amino acids. The CDR3 sequence is CSVARGPEAFF. CDR3 coding DNA: TGCAGCGTTGCCAGGGGCCCCGAAGCTTTCTTT.

This chain uses TRBV6-6 with TRBJ1-2; 10 bases are shared with TRBD1. This CDR3 has 14 residues. The germline V gene encodes CDR1 MNHNY and CDR2 SVGAGI (reference sequence). J lost 4 bases, V lost 4 bases, and 3 bases had no gene match. The CDR3 sequence: CASSWGQGIYGYTF. Written as DNA, the CDR3 is TGTGCCAGCAGTTGGGGACAGGGGATCTATGGCTACACCTTC.

V and J are TRBV25-1 and TRBJ2-7; TRBD1 is a possible D gene (5 bases). This CDR3 has 14 residues. CDR1 and CDR2 from the germline V gene are MGHDK and SYGVNS. Trimming took off 1 base at V and 4 bases at J, with 11 bases between the two ends. CDR3 nucleotide sequence: TGTGCCAGCAGTGAATCAGGGCCACGTTACGAGCAGTACTTC. This codes for CASSESGPRYEQYF.

The chain has TRBV19 and TRBJ2-1; D may be TRBD2 (6 bases). The CDR3 is 17 residues long. CDR1 LNHDA and CDR2 SQIVND come from the germline V gene (reference sequence). The V gene lost 3 bases and the J gene lost 0 bases, with 15 bases spanning the gap. CDR3 in amino acids: CASSMKSGVTSYNEQFF. The CDR3 DNA reads TGTGCCAGTAGTATGAAGTCGGGGGTCACCTCCTACAATGAGCAGTTCTTC.

V and J are TRBV29-1 and TRBJ2-7; 13 bases fit TRBD2. CDR1 is SQVTM and CDR2 is ANQGSEA in the germline V gene. This CDR3 is 14 amino acids long. After removal of 6 bases from V and 6 bases from J, the junction contained 8 bases not matched to a gene. The chain's CDR3 is CSVLTSGRAFEQYF. DNA for the CDR3: TGCAGCGTCTTAACTAGCGGGAGGGCCTTCGAGCAGTACTTC.

This clone has more than one count but fewer than ten. The rearrangement links TRBV10-1 to TRBJ1-2; 8 nucleotides match TRBD1. The V and J ends lost 5 bases and 7 bases, in that order; junction bases with no gene match: 9. Germline CDR1 is WNHNN and CDR2 is SYGVQD (reference sequence). The CDR3 has 14 residues. CDR3 nucleotides: TGCGCCAGCAGTCCGGACAGGGAGGCGACTGGCTACACCTTC. Protein sequence: CASSPDREATGYTF.

This chain uses TRBV12-5 with TRBJ1-1, with D possibly being TRBD1 (6 bases). CDR1 LGHNT and CDR2 FRNRAP come from the germline V gene. V lost 6 bases and J lost 7, with 15 bases in between. The CDR3 covers 13 residues. The CDR3 DNA follows: TGTGCTAGTGGCACTGGGCAAGGGGGTGAAGCTTTCTTT. It specifies CASGTGQGGEAFF.

The table lists this clone with a few counts. The rearrangement joins TRBV5-4 to TRBJ2-1, with TRBD2 matching over 7 bases. The CDR3 has 17 amino acids. V lost 2 bases and J lost 4; bases outside the gene matches: 12. CDR1 SGHNT and CDR2 YYREEE come from the germline V gene (reference sequence). The CDR3 sequence: CASSLGGPAGPYNEQFF. The CDR3 DNA reads TGTGCCAGCAGCTTAGGTGGCCCAGCGGGGCCTTACAATGAGCAGTTCTTC.

The chain joins TRBV19 to TRBJ2-7, with D uncertain. The CDR3 loop spans 16 amino acids. V lost 6 bases and J lost 2, with 20 bases in between. The germline CDR1 and CDR2 sequences are LNHDA and SQIVND (reference sequence). CDR3 sequence (DNA): TGTGCCAGTAGAAAAAGTGGTGTCAGTTTGACCTACGAGCAGTACTTC. Translated: CASRKSGVSLTYEQYF.

This chain joins TRBV4-1 and TRBJ1-1; 8 bases map to TRBD1. The trim removed 4 bases at V and 5 bases at J, leaving 3 bases unmatched. The CDR3 length is 13 residues. The germline CDR1 and CDR2 sequences are MGHRA and YSYEKL. The CDR3 coding sequence is TGCGCCAGCAGCCCTCGACAGGGGACTGAAGCTTTCTTT. Amino acids: CASSPRQGTEAFF.

The rearrangement links TRBV19 to TRBJ2-5, with D possibly matching TRBD2 (5 bases). This CDR3 contains 13 residues. The germline V gene has CDR1 LNHDA and CDR2 SQIVND (reference sequence). Trimming removed 9 bases at V and 4 bases at J, with 15 bases between. CDR3 residues: CASRPQAGETQYF. The CDR3 bases are TGTGCCAGCCGGCCCCAGGCGGGAGAGACCCAGTACTTC. The full variable domain, with the rest looked up from reference TRBV19 and TRBJ2-5, is DGGITQSPKYLFRKEGQNVTLSCEQNLNHDAMYWYRQDPGQGLRLIYYSQIVNDFQKGDIAEGYSVSREKKESFPLTVTSAQKNPTAFYLCASRPQAGETQYFGPGTRLLVL.

This clone was counted between two and nine times. The J gene is TRBJ1-4, the V gene TRBV2, with D hard to call. Germline CDR1 SNHLY, CDR2 FYNNEI. V was trimmed by 4 bases and J by 7 bases, leaving 16 bases between them. The CDR3 runs 15 residues. CDR3: CASSASRLYVEKLFF. In nucleotides, the CDR3 is TGTGCCAGCAGTGCTAGCAGGTTGTACGTTGAAAAACTGTTTTTT. The complete variable domain, with remaining parts taken from reference TRBV2 and TRBJ1-4, reads EPEVTQTPSHQVTQMGQEVILRCVPISNHLYFYWYRQILGQKVEFLVSFYNNEISEKSEIFDDQFSVERPDGSNFTLKIRSTKLEDSAMYFCASSASRLYVEKLFFGSGTQLSVL.

In its sample, this clone was seen a few times. The chain employs TRBV9 and TRBJ2-7, with 7 bases that match TRBD1. The J segment lost 2 bases and the V segment lost 0 bases, leaving 2 bases of the junction unmatched. There are 14 residues in the CDR3. Germline V lookup: CDR1 SGDLS, CDR2 YYNGEE. CDR3 nucleotide sequence: TGTGCCAGCAGCGTAGAGGGGGCTACCTACGAGCAGTACTTC. Translation gives CASSVEGATYEQYF. The entire variable domain, with the rest obtained from reference TRBV9 and TRBJ2-7, is as follows: DSGVTQTPKHLITATGQRVTLRCSPRSGDLSVYWYQQSLDQGLQFLIQYYNGEERAKGNILERFSAQQFPDLHSELNLSSLELGDSALYFCASSVEGATYEQYFGPGTRLTVT.

The chain uses TRBV6-1 and TRBJ1-2, with TRBD1 matching over 10 bases. There are 14 residues in the CDR3. Germline V gives CDR1 MNHNS, CDR2 SASEGT. J lost 2 bases, V lost 4 bases, and 1 base had no gene match. The CDR3 bases are TGTGCCAGCAGTGCGACAGGGGGCAACTATGGCTACACCTTC. It encodes CASSATGGNYGYTF.

The chain uses TRBV10-2 and TRBJ1-1; 8 nucleotides align to TRBD1. The CDR3 runs to 19 residues. Unmatched junction bases numbered 18, after V lost 5 bases and J lost 1 base. Germline CDR1 and CDR2: WSHSY and SAAADI. The CDR3 is CASSPNFGQGTRRNTEAFF. The CDR3, as DNA: TGCGCCAGCAGTCCCAATTTCGGACAGGGAACAAGGCGGAACACTGAAGCTTTCTTT.

In its sample, this clone was seen once. The gene calls are TRBV19 and TRBJ2-3; 8 nucleotides agree with TRBD1. The CDR3 totals 16 residues. The germline gives CDR1 LNHDA, CDR2 SQIVND (reference sequence). Germline trimming cut 4 bases from V and 2 bases from J; bases unmatched to any gene: 8. This CDR3 reads CASSRQGASLTDTQYF. CDR3 nucleotides: TGTGCCAGTAGTAGGCAGGGGGCTAGCCTCACAGATACGCAGTATTTT. The variable domain in full, with the rest retrieved from reference TRBV19 and TRBJ2-3, is DGGITQSPKYLFRKEGQNVTLSCEQNLNHDAMYWYRQDPGQGLRLIYYSQIVNDFQKGDIAEGYSVSREKKESFPLTVTSAQKNPTAFYLCASSRQGASLTDTQYFGPGTRLTVL.

The V gene is TRBV2, the J gene TRBJ1-1; unclear D gene. The CDR3 contains 13 residues. Germline CDR1 is SNHLY and CDR2 is FYNNEI. With 4 bases removed from V and 1 base from J, the gap between germline ends came to 7 bases. CDR3 sequence reads: CASSVEGNTEAFF. The CDR3 bases are TGTGCCAGCAGTGTCGAGGGGAACACTGAAGCTTTCTTT. Together with reference TRBV2 and TRBJ1-1, the CDR3 gives the full variable domain: EPEVTQTPSHQVTQMGQEVILRCVPISNHLYFYWYRQILGQKVEFLVSFYNNEISEKSEIFDDQFSVERPDGSNFTLKIRSTKLEDSAMYFCASSVEGNTEAFFGQGTRLTVV.

This chain joins TRBV5-4 and TRBJ2-1; 11 bases match TRBD2. The trim removed 0 bases at V and 5 bases at J, leaving 13 bases unmatched. The V gene's germline CDR1 is SGHNT and CDR2 YYREEE (reference sequence). CDR3 length: 19 residues. CDR3 nucleotide sequence: TGTGCCAGCAGCTTGGCACGACTAGCGGGACTCAAGTCGAACAATGAGCAGTTCTTC. Translating it yields CASSLARLAGLKSNNEQFF.

The CDR3 spells CASSLVLGAGQPQHF. CDR3 nucleotide sequence: TGTGCCAGCAGCTTAGTTTTGGGGGCAGGCCAGCCCCAGCATTTT. The chain has TRBV7-6 and TRBJ1-5; D may be TRBD1 (6 bases). Germline assignment: CDR1 SGHVS and CDR2 FNYEAQ. This CDR3 region has 15 residues. V gave up 1 base and J gave up 7 bases, with 14 bases separating them.